The 32 T cell receptor beta chains listed next were all sequenced from one sample in a study of shared clonotypes between healthy human individuals. The repertoire was sequenced with immunoSEQ multiplex PCR; TCRdb's copy has only in-frame clones and lacks some. Here the sample spans around 2.1 million clones, about 92% being singletons. Naive CD8 cells lacked CD45RO and underwent positive selection for CCR7, leaving out terminally differentiated effector memory CD45RA+ cells. Sequenced material: naive CD8+ T cells from PBMCs. The receptors here all came from a young man in good health. Some clones in this sample may be carry-over from other donors' samples.

The V and J genes are TRBV11-2 and TRBJ2-1; 8 nucleotides agree with TRBD1. The CDR3 has 14 amino acids. Germline V lookup: CDR1 SGHAT, CDR2 FQNNGV. Losses at the gene ends were 3 bases for V and 8 bases for J; bases not matched to a gene: 6. The DNA of the CDR3 is TGTGCCAGCAGCTTGGGGACAGGTCTCGATGAGCAGTTCTTC. Translating it yields CASSLGTGLDEQFF.

In regard to this clone: This CDR3 is also generated by other DNA sequences in the sample. The V call is TRBV11-2, the J call TRBJ2-7, with a tentative D call TRBD1 (6 bases). The germline gives CDR1 SGHAT, CDR2 FQNNGV. V lost 3 bases, J lost 5 bases, and 8 bases lay in between. The CDR3 has 12 residues. CDR3 residues: CASSFGQHEQYF. The DNA for the CDR3 is TGTGCCAGCAGCTTTGGACAGCACGAGCAGTACTTC.

On this clone itself: The same CDR3 is also encoded by other DNA sequences in this sample. The chain links TRBV9 to TRBJ1-3; D gene uncertain. The V end was cut by 3 bases, the J end by 0 bases, with 4 bases between. This CDR3 region has 13 residues. Germline-derived CDR1 and CDR2 are SGDLS and YYNGEE. CDR3 in amino acids: CASSGSSGNTIYF. In DNA, the CDR3 is TGTGCCAGCAGCGGATCCTCTGGAAACACCATATATTTT.

V gene TRBV6-1 combines with J gene TRBJ2-7; 11 bases line up with TRBD1. The V gene end was trimmed by 4 bases and the J gene end by 6 bases; junction bases not matched to a gene: 2. The CDR3 has 13 residues. Germline V gives CDR1 MNHNS, CDR2 SASEGT. CDR3 amino acids: CASSGDRGVEQYF. The CDR3 bases are TGTGCCAGCAGTGGGGACAGGGGGGTCGAGCAGTACTTC.

This chain joins TRBV6-5 and TRBJ1-1; D uncertain. CDR1 is MNHEY and CDR2 is SVGAGI in the germline V gene. With 0 bases removed from V and 3 bases from J, the gap between germline ends came to 11 bases. The CDR3 is made up of 15 amino acids. The CDR3 nucleotides read TGTGCCAGCAGTTACTCGAAATGGGAATACACTGAAGCTTTCTTT. Its translation is CASSYSKWEYTEAFF.

V is TRBV18 and J is TRBJ2-5; a possible D gene is TRBD2 (5 bases). CDR3 length: 14 residues. The germline CDR1 and CDR2 sequences are KGHSH and LQKENI. V was trimmed by 3 bases and J by 5 bases, leaving 13 bases between them. The CDR3 DNA follows: TGTGCCAGCTCACCCCCTGACGCGGGTGAGACCCAGTACTTC. Its protein product is CASSPPDAGETQYF.

A note on this clone: Other DNA variants within this sample encode the same CDR3. The chain couples TRBV7-9 to TRBJ1-2, with D hard to call. The length of the CDR3 is 12 residues. Trimming removed 3 bases from V and 3 bases from J, with 5 bases in between. Looked up from germline, CDR1 is SEHNR and CDR2 is FQNEAQ (reference sequence). CDR3 amino acids: CASSFSDYGYTF. The CDR3 DNA is TGTGCCAGCAGCTTTTCAGACTATGGCTACACCTTC.

As to this clone: Other DNA sequences in this sample translate to the same CDR3. V usage is TRBV19 and J usage is TRBJ1-1; D remains ambiguous. The CDR3 is 12 amino acids. CDR1 and CDR2 (germline): LNHDA, SQIVND (reference sequence). V was cut by 3 bases and J by 4 bases, with 6 bases left in between. CDR3 sequence (DNA): TGTGCCAGTAGTATGGGGTTCACTGAAGCTTTCTTT. Amino acids: CASSMGFTEAFF.

The rearrangement joins TRBV6-1 to TRBJ1-5; no reliable D call. The CDR3 consists of 14 residues. In germline, CDR1 is MNHNS, CDR2 SASEGT. The V gene lost 6 bases and the J gene lost 0 bases, with 9 bases spanning the gap. The CDR3, as DNA: TGTGCCAGCAGCGAATTCTATAGCAATCAGCCCCAGCATTTT. Translated: CASSEFYSNQPQHF.

The chain carries TRBV27 and TRBJ1-2; D might be TRBD1 (5 bases). This CDR3 contains 14 residues. Germline V CDR1 and CDR2: MNHEY, SMNVEV (reference sequence). The V and J ends lost 3 bases and 0 bases respectively, with 8 bases between them. The CDR3: CASSLDTTNYGYTF. The CDR3, as DNA: TGTGCCAGCAGTTTGGACACAACTAACTATGGCTACACCTTC.

The rearrangement joins TRBV6-4 to TRBJ2-3; D not certain. The CDR3 consists of 11 residues. Germline CDR1 reads MRHNA; CDR2 reads SNTAGT. The CDR3 sequence: CYGSSTDTQYF. The CDR3 DNA sequence: TGTTATGGCTCTAGCACAGATACGCAGTATTTT.

The CDR3 DNA reads TGTGCCAGCACCACAGGAGTGTCGGAGACCCAGTACTTC. Its protein product is CASTTGVSETQYF. V usage is TRBV6-1 and J usage is TRBJ2-5, with a tentative D call TRBD1 (5 bases). The V and J ends lost 7 bases and 5 bases respectively, with 14 bases between them. This CDR3 comprises 13 residues. Per germline, CDR1 MNHNS and CDR2 SASEGT.

This chain uses TRBV4-1 with TRBJ1-2; possible D gene TRBD1, 6 bases. CDR3 length equals 15 residues. The germline V and J ends were trimmed by 3 bases and 4 bases, with 15 bases remaining between them. Germline CDR1 is MGHRA and CDR2 is YSYEKL. The chain's CDR3 is CASSQTPGTSYGYTF. The CDR3 DNA reads as TGCGCCAGCAGCCAGACCCCCGGGACAAGCTATGGCTACACCTTC.

The J gene is TRBJ2-5, the V gene TRBV30; 7 nucleotides align to TRBD1. The V segment lost 1 base and the J segment 1 base; nucleotides outside the gene matches: 3. This CDR3 contains 14 residues. CDR1 GTSNPN and CDR2 SVGIG come from the germline V gene (reference sequence). The CDR3 is CAWSGDSFQETQYF. Written as DNA, the CDR3 is TGTGCCTGGAGTGGGGACAGCTTCCAAGAGACCCAGTACTTC.

This chain joins TRBV10-3 and TRBJ1-2; maybe TRBD1 (5 bases). Germline V gene lookup returns CDR1 ENHRY and CDR2 SYGVKD. The V and J ends lost 4 bases and 3 bases respectively, with 24 bases between them. The CDR3 extends over 18 amino acids. The DNA of the CDR3 is TGTGCCATCAGTGCGGAAGGGGCATGGGAGGCGCTAGACTATGGCTACACCTTC. This translates into CAISAEGAWEALDYGYTF.

To note about this clone: Other nucleotide sequences from this sample produce the same CDR3. This chain links TRBV4-1 with TRBJ2-7; 9 bases agree with TRBD2. Germline CDR1 MGHRA, CDR2 YSYEKL. Trimming at V came to 1 base and at J to 4 bases, leaving 2 bases not matched to a gene. This CDR3 region has 14 residues. The CDR3 reads CASSQVAGEYEQYF. CDR3 DNA: TGCGCCAGCAGCCAAGTAGCGGGAGAGTACGAGCAGTACTTC.

The CDR3 DNA is TGTGCCATCAGCGATTCCGGGACCCCTAATGAAAAACTGTTTTTT. The encoded protein is CAISDSGTPNEKLFF. This chain connects TRBV10-3 to TRBJ1-4; maybe TRBD1 (5 bases). Trimming removed 6 bases at V and 3 bases at J, with 14 bases between. Germline V CDR1 and CDR2: ENHRY, SYGVKD. This CDR3 contains 15 residues.

To note about this clone: This specimen includes other DNA sequences encoding the same CDR3. V is TRBV27 and J is TRBJ2-7, with 11 nucleotides matching TRBD2. CDR3 length: 14 residues. The V gene's germline CDR1 is MNHEY and CDR2 SMNVEV (reference sequence). J gave up 6 bases and V 1 base, and 2 bases lay outside the gene matches. The CDR3 bases are TGTGCCAGCAGTTTATTAGCGGGAGGGCCCGAGCAGTACTTC. Protein: CASSLLAGGPEQYF.

The chain combines TRBV27 with TRBJ2-3; 12 bases line up with TRBD2. The germline V gene encodes CDR1 MNHEY and CDR2 SMNVEV (reference sequence). V shed 5 bases and J 4 bases; nucleotides not matched to a gene: 7. CDR3 length: 16 amino acids. CDR3 DNA sequence: TGTGCCAGCAGTGACAGACTAGCGGGAGAGTCAGATACGCAGTATTTT. This codes for CASSDRLAGESDTQYF.

The gene calls are TRBV27 and TRBJ1-2, with D uncertain. Trimming cost V 4 bases and J 3 bases, with 9 bases left between them. CDR3 size: 13 residues. Per germline, CDR1 MNHEY and CDR2 SMNVEV (reference sequence). CDR3 residues: CASSSAGDYGYTF. DNA for the CDR3: TGTGCCAGCAGTTCAGCGGGCGACTATGGCTACACCTTC.

This chain uses TRBV18 with TRBJ2-2; no clear D. The CDR3 runs 15 residues. Trimming left V 2 bases short and J 0 bases short, with 7 bases between. In germline, CDR1 is KGHSH, CDR2 LQKENI. Written as DNA, the CDR3 is TGTGCCAGCTCACCAGGGAAAACGAACACCGGGGAGCTGTTTTTT. Amino acid sequence: CASSPGKTNTGELFF.

The chain combines TRBV9 with TRBJ1-2, with 9 bases aligning to TRBD1. This CDR3 spans 13 amino acids. The J segment lost 7 bases and the V segment lost 7 bases, leaving 8 bases of the junction unmatched. CDR1 is SGDLS and CDR2 is YYNGEE in the germline V gene. The CDR3 here is CASGRDRAGGYTF. CDR3 nucleotides: TGTGCCAGCGGGAGGGACAGGGCGGGTGGCTACACCTTC.

The V and J genes are TRBV27 and TRBJ2-2; 9 bases match TRBD1. Germline V gene data show CDR1 as MNHEY and CDR2 as SMNVEV (reference sequence). The trim removed 5 bases at V and 0 bases at J, leaving 7 bases unmatched. The CDR3 length is 17 residues. The CDR3: CASSADRGLANTGELFF. The DNA of the CDR3 is TGTGCCAGCAGTGCGGACAGGGGACTCGCGAACACCGGGGAGCTGTTTTTT.

This clone was recorded only once. Other DNA sequences from this sample encode an identical CDR3 as well. The CDR3 DNA sequence: TGTGCCAGCAGTGAGGGGACAGTCTCTGGAAACACCATATATTTT. This encodes CASSEGTVSGNTIYF. The rearrangement uses TRBV6-1 and TRBJ1-3; 7 nucleotides align to TRBD1. This CDR3 comprises 15 residues. V lost 3 bases and J lost 0; bases outside the gene matches: 2. Per germline, CDR1 MNHNS and CDR2 SASEGT.

This chain's CDR3 is CASRTSGVSYNEQFF. The DNA of the CDR3 is TGCGCCTCTAGGACTAGCGGGGTCTCCTACAATGAGCAGTTCTTC. This chain links TRBV10-2 with TRBJ2-1; 12 positions agree with TRBD2. This CDR3 is 15 amino acids long. The junction had 5 bases not matched to a gene; V was cut back by 11 bases and J by 0 bases. Germline V CDR1 and CDR2: WSHSY, SAAADI.

V and J are TRBV7-8 and TRBJ1-1; D not certain. The CDR3 is made up of 16 amino acids. Between the trimmed V and J ends, which lost 5 bases and 1 base, there was a span of 17 bases. Germline values: CDR1 SGHVS, CDR2 FQNEAQ. CDR3 DNA sequence: TGTGCCAGCAGCCTCGAAAGGGATTTGGGGAACACTGAAGCTTTCTTT. It encodes CASSLERDLGNTEAFF.

V usage is TRBV9 and J usage is TRBJ1-2; D remains unclear. CDR1 and CDR2 (germline): SGDLS, YYNGEE. V was shortened by 5 bases and J by 4 bases, with 15 bases between the two germline ends. The CDR3 spans 14 residues. CDR3 coding DNA: TGTGCCAGCAGAGTCGAGCGGGCGGGCTATGGCTACACCTTC. Its protein product is CASRVERAGYGYTF. Combining the CDR3 with reference TRBV9 and TRBJ1-2 gives the whole variable domain DSGVTQTPKHLITATGQRVTLRCSPRSGDLSVYWYQQSLDQGLQFLIQYYNGEERAKGNILERFSAQQFPDLHSELNLSSLELGDSALYFCASRVERAGYGYTFGSGTRLTVV.

The V gene is TRBV13, the J gene TRBJ2-7; TRBD2 matches 12 bases. Germline values: CDR1 PRHDT, CDR2 FYEKMQ (reference sequence). CDR3 length: 16 amino acids. The J segment lost 4 bases and the V segment lost 5 bases, leaving 9 bases of the junction unmatched. The CDR3 loop reads CASSRTTSGSPYEQYF. DNA for the CDR3: TGTGCCAGCAGCCGCACGACTAGCGGGAGCCCGTACGAGCAGTACTTC.

This clone was picked up a small number of times. The sample carries other DNA sequences with the same CDR3. This chain joins TRBV6-1 and TRBJ1-1, with D unclear. The V gene's germline CDR1 is MNHNS and CDR2 SASEGT. The CDR3 has 12 residues. Trimming cost V 6 bases and J 0 bases, with 5 bases left between them. The CDR3 here is CASSPLNTEAFF. Written as DNA, the CDR3 is TGTGCCAGCAGCCCTTTGAACACTGAAGCTTTCTTT.

CDR3 nucleotides: TGTGCCAGCAGCTTGGACTTATCACTCTACAATGAGCAGTTCTTC. Translating it yields CASSLDLSLYNEQFF. The chain has TRBV5-6 and TRBJ2-1, with unresolved D. There are 15 residues in the CDR3. Germline CDR1 is SGHDT and CDR2 is YYEEEE. V lost 0 bases and J 3 bases, leaving 10 bases between the germline ends.

The rearrangement uses TRBV16 and TRBJ2-7; no definite D call. Between the trimmed V and J ends, which lost 1 base and 4 bases, there was a span of 8 bases. The CDR3 has 13 residues. Germline values: CDR1 KGHSY, CDR2 FQNENV. CDR3 loop: CASSQWLKYEQYF. In DNA, the CDR3 is TGTGCCAGCAGCCAATGGCTGAAATACGAGCAGTACTTC.

This rearrangement joins TRBV28 to TRBJ1-1, with D uncertain. Germline V lookup: CDR1 MDHEN, CDR2 SYDVKM. The CDR3 length is 14 residues. Trimming stripped 3 bases from V and 3 bases from J, with 11 bases between. For the CDR3, the DNA is TGTGCCAGCAGTTTTGGGCAGAGGTACACTGAAGCTTTCTTT. This codes for CASSFGQRYTEAFF.